A single sample gave rise to the 7 T cell receptor beta chains below, sequenced in a study of T cells after yellow fever vaccination. TCRdb reanalysed the 5' RACE reads using MiXCR and keeps one entry per CDR3 protein. The repertoire has over 200,000 distinct CDR3 sequences, 6.7% of them found once; the top ten carry approximately 1.1%. The sequenced sample was CD4+ T cells sorted from PBMCs, obtained on the day of the yellow fever booster vaccination. Receptor source: a man aged 25 to 40 who received the YFV17D yellow fever vaccine.

The rearrangement joins TRBV20-1 to TRBJ2-1; no definite D call. Between the trimmed V and J ends, which lost 3 bases and 5 bases, there was a span of 2 bases. The CDR3 spans 10 residues. Germline CDR1 DFQATT, CDR2 SNEGSKA (reference sequence). The CDR3 DNA sequence: TGCAGTGCTAGCAACAATGAGCAGTTCTTC. Its translation is CSASNNEQFF.

There are many counts of this clonotype. The chain couples TRBV4-3 to TRBJ2-3; tentatively, D is TRBD1 (5 bases). Trimming shortened V by 0 bases and J by 5 bases, and 6 bases separated the two germline ends. Germline CDR1 reads LGHNA; CDR2 reads YSLEER. The CDR3 runs 13 residues. This CDR3 reads CASSQEGQDTQYF. For the CDR3, the DNA is TGCGCCAGCAGCCAAGAAGGACAAGATACGCAGTATTTT.

This clonotype occurred a few times. This chain uses TRBV18 with TRBJ2-7; no definite D call. This CDR3 comprises 15 residues. CDR1 and CDR2 from the germline V gene are KGHSH and LQKENI. Deletions cut 6 bases from V and 3 bases from J, with 18 bases between. CDR3 sequence reads: CASSPREGLVYEQYF. DNA of the CDR3: TGTGCCAGCTCCCCAAGGGAAGGCCTTGTCTACGAGCAGTACTTC. Full variable domain (remainder filled in from reference TRBV18 and TRBJ2-7): NAGVMQNPRHLVRRRGQEARLRCSPMKGHSHVYWYRQLPEEGLKFMVYLQKENIIDESGMPKERFSAEFPKEGPSILRIQQVVRGDSAAYFCASSPREGLVYEQYFGPGTRLTVT.

This clonotype came up many times. The V and J genes are TRBV15 and TRBJ2-4; D may be TRBD2 (5 bases). CDR1 and CDR2 (germline): LNHNV, YYDKDF (reference sequence). V was clipped by 0 bases and J by 9 bases, with 15 bases between them. The CDR3 is made up of 15 amino acids. This chain's CDR3 is CATSRDEGYRGIQYF. The DNA of the CDR3 is TGTGCCACCAGCAGAGACGAGGGTTATCGAGGCATTCAGTACTTC.

This clonotype was counted at least ten times. The chain is built from TRBV12-3 or TRBV12-4 and TRBJ2-6, with 9 bases that match TRBD2. The CDR3 covers 16 residues. With 5 bases clipped from V and 2 bases from J, the junction kept 4 bases outside the gene matches. This CDR3 is CASSPLAGAGANVLTF. The DNA for the CDR3 is TGTGCCAGCAGTCCATTAGCGGGAGCTGGGGCCAACGTCCTGACTTTC.

The table lists this clonotype with a few counts. The chain recombines TRBV7-2 with TRBJ2-5; 7 bases line up with TRBD1. Trimming at V came to 3 bases and at J to 1 base, leaving 5 bases not matched to a gene. CDR1 is SGHTA and CDR2 is FQGNSA in the germline V gene. The CDR3 totals 15 residues. CDR3 nucleotide sequence: TGTGCCAGCAGCTTCCAGGGACAGACCCAAGAGACCCAGTACTTC. Its translation is CASSFQGQTQETQYF.

This clonotype was seen repeatedly, ten times or more. The chain has TRBV5-6 and TRBJ2-2; the D call may be TRBD1 or TRBD2 (5 bases each). V lost 4 bases and J 1 base, leaving 11 bases between the germline ends. The CDR3 sequence is 15 residues long. Germline values: CDR1 SGHDT, CDR2 YYEEEE. The CDR3 region is CASSAGGGNTGELFF. The CDR3, as DNA: TGTGCCAGCAGCGCTGGGGGTGGGAACACCGGGGAGCTGTTTTTT.